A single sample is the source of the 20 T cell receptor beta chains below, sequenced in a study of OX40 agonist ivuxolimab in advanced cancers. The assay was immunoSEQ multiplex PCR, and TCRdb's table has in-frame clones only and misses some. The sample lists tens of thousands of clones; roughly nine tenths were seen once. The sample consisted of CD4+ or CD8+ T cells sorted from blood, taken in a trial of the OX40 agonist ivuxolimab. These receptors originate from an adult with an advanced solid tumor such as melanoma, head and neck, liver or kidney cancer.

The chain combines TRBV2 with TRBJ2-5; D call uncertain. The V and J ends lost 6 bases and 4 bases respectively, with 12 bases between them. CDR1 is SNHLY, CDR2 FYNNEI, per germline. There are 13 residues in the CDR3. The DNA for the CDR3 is TGTGCCAGCAGCGCAATCTGGGGAGAGACCCAGTACTTC. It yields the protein CASSAIWGETQYF.

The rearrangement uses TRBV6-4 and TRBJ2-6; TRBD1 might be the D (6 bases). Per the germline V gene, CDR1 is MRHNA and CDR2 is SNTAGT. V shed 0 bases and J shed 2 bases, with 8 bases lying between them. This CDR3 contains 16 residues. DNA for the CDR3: TGTGCCAGCAGTGACTCAGGGGGAACTGGGGCCAACGTCCTGACTTTC. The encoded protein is CASSDSGGTGANVLTF.

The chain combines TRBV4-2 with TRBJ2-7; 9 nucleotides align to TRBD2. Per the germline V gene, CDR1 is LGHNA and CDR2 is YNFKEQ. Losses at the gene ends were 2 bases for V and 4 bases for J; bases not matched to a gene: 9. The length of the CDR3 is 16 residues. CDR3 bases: TGTGCCAGCAGCCAATCTGTCTCTAGCGGGGTATACGAGCAGTACTTC. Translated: CASSQSVSSGVYEQYF.

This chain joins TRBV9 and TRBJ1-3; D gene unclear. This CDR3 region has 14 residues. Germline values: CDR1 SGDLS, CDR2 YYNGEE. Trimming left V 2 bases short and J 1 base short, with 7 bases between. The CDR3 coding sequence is TGTGCCAGCAGCGTGGATTCTTCTGGAAACACCATATATTTT. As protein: CASSVDSSGNTIYF.

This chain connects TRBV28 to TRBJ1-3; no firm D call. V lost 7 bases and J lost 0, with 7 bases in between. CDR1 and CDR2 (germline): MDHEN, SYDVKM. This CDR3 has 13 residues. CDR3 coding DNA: TGTGCCAGCAAAAGGGCCTCTGGAAACACCATATATTTT. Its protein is CASKRASGNTIYF.

CDR3 nucleotide sequence: TGTGCCAGCAGCTCAGGGGACGTTGCCTACGAGCAGTACTTC. Residues: CASSSGDVAYEQYF. The chain has TRBV7-3 and TRBJ2-7; weak D call: TRBD1 (6 bases). Trimming took off 4 bases at V and 2 bases at J, with 12 bases between the two ends. The CDR3 has 14 amino acids. Germline V gene sequence: CDR1 SGHTA, CDR2 FQGTGA. The variable domain in full, completed from reference TRBV7-3 and TRBJ2-7, reads GAGVSQTPSNKVTEKGKYVELRCDPISGHTALYWYRQSLGQGPEFLIYFQGTGAADDSGLPNDRFFAVRPEGSVSTLKIQRTERGDSAVYLCASSSGDVAYEQYFGPGTRLTVT.

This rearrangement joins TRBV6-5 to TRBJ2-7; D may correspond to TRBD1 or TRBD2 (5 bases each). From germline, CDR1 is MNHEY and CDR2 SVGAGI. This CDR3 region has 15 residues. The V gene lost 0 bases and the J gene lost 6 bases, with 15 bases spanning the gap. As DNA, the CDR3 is TGTGCCAGCAGTTACTCGCCGGGACGGGATGGCGAGCAGTACTTC. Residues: CASSYSPGRDGEQYF.

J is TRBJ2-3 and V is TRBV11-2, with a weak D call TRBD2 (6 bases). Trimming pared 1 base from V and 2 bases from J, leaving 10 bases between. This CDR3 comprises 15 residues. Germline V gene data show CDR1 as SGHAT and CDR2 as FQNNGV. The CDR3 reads CASSLGRGYTDTQYF. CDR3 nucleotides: TGTGCCAGCAGCTTAGGGCGGGGCTACACAGATACGCAGTATTTT.

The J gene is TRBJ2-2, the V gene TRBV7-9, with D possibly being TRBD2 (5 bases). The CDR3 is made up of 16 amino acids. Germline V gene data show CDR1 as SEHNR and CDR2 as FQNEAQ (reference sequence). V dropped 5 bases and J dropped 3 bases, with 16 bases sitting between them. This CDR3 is CASSEDRPGDTGELFF. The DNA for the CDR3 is TGTGCCAGCAGCGAAGACCGTCCCGGGGACACCGGGGAGCTGTTTTTT.

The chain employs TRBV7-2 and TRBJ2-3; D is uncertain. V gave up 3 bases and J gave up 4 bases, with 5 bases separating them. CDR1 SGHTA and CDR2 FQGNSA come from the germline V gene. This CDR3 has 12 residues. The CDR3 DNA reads TGTGCCAGCAGCTTTAGTTCAGATACGCAGTATTTT. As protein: CASSFSSDTQYF.

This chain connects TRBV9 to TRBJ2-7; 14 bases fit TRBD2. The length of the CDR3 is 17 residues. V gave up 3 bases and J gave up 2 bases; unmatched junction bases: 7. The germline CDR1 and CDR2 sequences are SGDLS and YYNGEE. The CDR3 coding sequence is TGTGCCAGCAGCGGTGGGACTAGCGGGAGACCTCCCTACGAGCAGTACTTC. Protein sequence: CASSGGTSGRPPYEQYF.

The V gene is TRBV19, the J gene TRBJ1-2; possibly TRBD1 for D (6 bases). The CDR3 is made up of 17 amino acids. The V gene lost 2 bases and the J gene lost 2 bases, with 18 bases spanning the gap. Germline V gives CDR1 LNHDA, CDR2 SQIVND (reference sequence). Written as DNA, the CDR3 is TGTGCCAGTAGTATACGCGGGGGAACAGGGATGAACTATGGCTACACCTTC. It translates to CASSIRGGTGMNYGYTF. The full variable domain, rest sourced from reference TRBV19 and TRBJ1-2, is DGGITQSPKYLFRKEGQNVTLSCEQNLNHDAMYWYRQDPGQGLRLIYYSQIVNDFQKGDIAEGYSVSREKKESFPLTVTSAQKNPTAFYLCASSIRGGTGMNYGYTFGSGTRLTVV.

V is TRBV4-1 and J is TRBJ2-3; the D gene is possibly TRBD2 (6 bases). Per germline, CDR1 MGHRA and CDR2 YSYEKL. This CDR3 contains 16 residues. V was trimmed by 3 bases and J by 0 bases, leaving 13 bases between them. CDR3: CASSHGRDSSTDTQYF. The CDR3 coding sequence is TGCGCCAGCAGCCACGGGCGGGACTCTAGCACAGATACGCAGTATTTT.

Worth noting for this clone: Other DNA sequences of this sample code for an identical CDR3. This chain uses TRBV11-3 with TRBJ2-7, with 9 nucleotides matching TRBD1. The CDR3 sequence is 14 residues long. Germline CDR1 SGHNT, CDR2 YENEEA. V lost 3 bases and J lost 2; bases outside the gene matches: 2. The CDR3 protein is CASSLGQGAYEQYF. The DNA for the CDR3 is TGTGCCAGCAGCTTGGGACAGGGTGCCTACGAGCAGTACTTC. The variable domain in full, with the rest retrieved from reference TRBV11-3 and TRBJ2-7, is EAGVVQSPRYKIIEKKQPVAFWCNPISGHNTLYWYLQNLGQGPELLIRYENEEAVDDSQLPKDRFSAERLKGVDSTLKIQPAELGDSAVYLCASSLGQGAYEQYFGPGTRLTVT.

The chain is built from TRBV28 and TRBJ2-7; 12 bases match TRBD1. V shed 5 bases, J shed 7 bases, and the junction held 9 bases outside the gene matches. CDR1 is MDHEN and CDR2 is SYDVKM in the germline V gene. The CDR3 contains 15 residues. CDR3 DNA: TGTGCCAGCAGTGCCCCCGGGACAGGGGGCATTGAGCAGTACTTC. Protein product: CASSAPGTGGIEQYF.

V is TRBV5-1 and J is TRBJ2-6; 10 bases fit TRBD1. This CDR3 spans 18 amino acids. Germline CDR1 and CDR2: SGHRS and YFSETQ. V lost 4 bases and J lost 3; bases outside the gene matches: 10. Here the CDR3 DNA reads TGCGCCAGCAGCGGGGAGGGACAGGGGTTGGTTGGGGCCAACGTCCTGACTTTC. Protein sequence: CASSGEGQGLVGANVLTF.

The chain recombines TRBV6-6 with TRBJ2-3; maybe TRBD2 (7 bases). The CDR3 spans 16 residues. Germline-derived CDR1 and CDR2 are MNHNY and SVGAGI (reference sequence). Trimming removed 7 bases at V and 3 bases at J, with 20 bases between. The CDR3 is CASKRGRGIDTDTQYF. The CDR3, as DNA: TGTGCCAGCAAGAGGGGGAGGGGGATTGATACAGATACGCAGTATTTT.

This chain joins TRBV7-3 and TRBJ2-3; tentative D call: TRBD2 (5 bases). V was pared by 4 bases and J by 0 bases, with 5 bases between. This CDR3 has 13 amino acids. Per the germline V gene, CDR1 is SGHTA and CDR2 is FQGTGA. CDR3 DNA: TGTGCCAGCAGCTCGGGGAGCACAGATACGCAGTATTTT. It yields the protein CASSSGSTDTQYF.

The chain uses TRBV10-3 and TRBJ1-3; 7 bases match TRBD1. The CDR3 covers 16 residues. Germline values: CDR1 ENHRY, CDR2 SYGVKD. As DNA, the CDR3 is TGTGCAGCAACCCCGGGACAGCAAACTTCTGGAAACACCATATATTTT. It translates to CAATPGQQTSGNTIYF.

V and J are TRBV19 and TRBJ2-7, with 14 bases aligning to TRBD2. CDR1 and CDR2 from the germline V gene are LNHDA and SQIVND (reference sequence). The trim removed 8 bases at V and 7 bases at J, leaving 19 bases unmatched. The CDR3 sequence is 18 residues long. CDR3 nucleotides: TGTGCCAGTCGCCTAGGGACTAGCGGGAGATCAACTGTTGGGGAGCAGTACTTC. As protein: CASRLGTSGRSTVGEQYF.